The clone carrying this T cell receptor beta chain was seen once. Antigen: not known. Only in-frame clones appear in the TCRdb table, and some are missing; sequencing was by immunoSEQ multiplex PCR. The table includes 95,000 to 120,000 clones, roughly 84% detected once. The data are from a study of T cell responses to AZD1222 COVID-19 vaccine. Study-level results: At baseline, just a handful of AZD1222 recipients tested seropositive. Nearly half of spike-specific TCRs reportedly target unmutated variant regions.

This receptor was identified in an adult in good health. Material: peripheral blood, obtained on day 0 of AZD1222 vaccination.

CDR3 DNA sequence: TGTGCCAGCAGCTTATTTGCTAGATCGCTCGGTGAGCAGTTCTTC. Translation gives CASSLFARSLGEQFF. The chain is built from TRBV7-3 and TRBJ2-1; no reliable D call. Deletions cut 2 bases from V and 9 bases from J, with 17 bases between. In germline, CDR1 is SGHTA, CDR2 FQGTGA. The CDR3 runs 15 residues.